This TCR beta chain was identified in a study of T cells in Graves' hyperthyroidism and ophthalmopathy. Findings of the study overall: Ophthalmopathy could be told apart from stable hyperthyroidism with a 13 V-J model.

The CDR3 contains 14 residues. Germline CDR1 and CDR2: MNHEY and SVGAGI. V dropped 5 bases and J dropped 7; count of bases not matched to a gene: 6. What was amplified from RNA transcripts were TCR beta CDR3 regions. With the HTBI primer set, the TCR CDR3 went through a first round of RT-PCR. TCRdb ran MiXCR on the multiplex PCR reads and lists one entry per CDR3 protein. Of approximately 600,000 distinct CDR3 sequences detected, over 12% appear once; the ten largest clones hold about 4%. There are many counts of this clonotype. Its target is not known. The sequence derives from a woman aged 40 to 55 with Graves' ophthalmopathy. Sequencing input: blood. J is TRBJ1-5 and V is TRBV6-5; TRBD1 aligns across 9 bases. For the CDR3, the DNA is TGTGCCAGCAGTCTACAGGGGGCGGAGCAGCCCCAGCATTTT. Its translation: CASSLQGAEQPQHF.